The clone carrying this TCR beta chain was detected many times. The data were taken from a study of T cell repertoires in cytomegalovirus infection. One entry per CDR3 protein, called by TCRdb with MiXCR from the reads. The profile shows a few hundred thousand distinct CDR3 sequences, roughly 15% of them singletons. J was trimmed by 4 bases and V by 1 base; bases with no gene match: 7. Germline CDR1 reads SGHVS; CDR2 reads FQNEAQ. This CDR3 is built from 16 residues. The material sequenced was PBMCs. The J gene is TRBJ2-1, the V gene TRBV7-8; TRBD2 aligns across 7 bases. This clonotype was obtained from a human donor in good health (CMV status not recorded). Some clones in this sample may be carry-over from other donors' samples. CDR3 sequence reads: CASSLGGDYRYNEQFF. The CDR3 nucleotides are TGTGCCAGCAGCTTAGGAGGGGACTACCGATACAATGAGCAGTTCTTC.